Listed below are T cell receptor beta chains from one sample, sequenced in a study of shared clonotypes between healthy human individuals. Generated by immunoSEQ multiplex PCR, the TCRdb table keeps only in-frame clones and is missing some. This sample has fewer than 2.5 million clones, with approximately 93% found just once. Input material: naive CD4+ T cells from PBMCs. These receptors were collected from a man between 18 and 35 years old in good health. Some clones in this sample may be carry-over from other donors' samples. The CDR3 runs from the conserved cysteine through the conserved F or W. The order of the fields is V gene, J gene, CDR3 protein.

V gene: TRBV28; J gene: TRBJ1-4; CDR3 protein: CASSGEGRNEKLFF
V gene: TRBV19; J gene: TRBJ1-1; CDR3 protein: CASSVTGGDTEAFF
V gene: TRBV2; J gene: TRBJ1-2; CDR3 protein: CASSATVYGYTF
V gene: TRBV7-9; J gene: TRBJ1-2; CDR3 protein: CASSQGQSGGYTF
V gene: TRBV5-4; J gene: TRBJ2-5; CDR3 protein: CASSLGGSQETQYF
V gene: TRBV9; J gene: TRBJ2-5; CDR3 protein: CASSVDRGRETQYF
V gene: TRBV28; J gene: TRBJ2-6; CDR3 protein: CASSVGTGGNPGANVLTF
V gene: TRBV7-2; J gene: TRBJ2-1; CDR3 protein: CASSLVGTGAYNEQFF
V gene: TRBV19; J gene: TRBJ2-1; CDR3 protein: CASSGGLAFGEQFF
V gene: TRBV28; J gene: TRBJ1-4; CDR3 protein: CASSGGHREKLFF
V gene: TRBV6-6; J gene: TRBJ2-3; CDR3 protein: CATLARRNTDTQYF
V gene: TRBV6-4; J gene: TRBJ2-1; CDR3 protein: CASSPLGSSYNEQFF
V gene: TRBV7-3; J gene: TRBJ2-2; CDR3 protein: CASRLIQGGTGELFF
V gene: TRBV2; J gene: TRBJ2-7; CDR3 protein: CASRPSGTYEQYF
V gene: TRBV18; J gene: TRBJ1-1; CDR3 protein: CASSGTLNTEAFF
V gene: TRBV7-9; J gene: TRBJ1-1; CDR3 protein: CASSLFGQGATAEAFF
V gene: TRBV29-1; J gene: TRBJ2-6; CDR3 protein: CSVGGREGGNSGANVLTF
V gene: TRBV11-1; J gene: TRBJ1-2; CDR3 protein: CASSLEGRNGYTF
V gene: TRBV28; J gene: TRBJ1-1; CDR3 protein: CASSFEGYTEAFF
V gene: TRBV5-8; J gene: TRBJ1-2; CDR3 protein: CASSLRAVTLGYTF
V gene: TRBV13; J gene: TRBJ2-5; CDR3 protein: CASSPNRLAGKQETQYF
V gene: TRBV6-6; J gene: TRBJ2-5; CDR3 protein: CASSYGGGETQYF
V gene: TRBV7-9; J gene: TRBJ1-4; CDR3 protein: CASSPTATNEKLFF
V gene: TRBV7-2; J gene: TRBJ2-3; CDR3 protein: CASSSGQSDTQYF
V gene: TRBV1; J gene: TRBJ2-1; CDR3 protein: CTSSQDVKGSGNSTLSYNEQFF
V gene: TRBV28; J gene: TRBJ1-2; CDR3 protein: CASSLSVKYGYTF
V gene: TRBV7-6; J gene: TRBJ2-1; CDR3 protein: CASSSLYGDEQFF
V gene: TRBV15; J gene: TRBJ2-1; CDR3 protein: CATKPRVANEQFF
V gene: TRBV2; J gene: TRBJ2-5; CDR3 protein: CASRSEGRRETQYF
V gene: TRBV7-2; J gene: TRBJ2-3; CDR3 protein: CASSFSGSTDTQYF
V gene: TRBV6-1; J gene: TRBJ2-5; CDR3 protein: CATVEGSFTQYF
V gene: TRBV9; J gene: TRBJ2-2; CDR3 protein: CASSAGTGNTGELFF
V gene: TRBV27; J gene: TRBJ2-3; CDR3 protein: CASSPPWTGSTDTQYF
V gene: TRBV5-6; J gene: TRBJ2-3; CDR3 protein: CASSSGGQGSSDTQYF
V gene: TRBV5-4; J gene: TRBJ2-2; CDR3 protein: CASSSPPGRENTGELFF
V gene: TRBV4-1; J gene: TRBJ2-3; CDR3 protein: CASSHPMATIAGAADTQYF
V gene: TRBV28; J gene: TRBJ1-3; CDR3 protein: CASSPSAGNTIYF
V gene: TRBV6-1; J gene: TRBJ1-5; CDR3 protein: CASSEARGKQLHSNQPQHF
V gene: TRBV25-1; J gene: TRBJ1-3; CDR3 protein: CASSEPGNTIYF
V gene: TRBV7-9; J gene: TRBJ2-1; CDR3 protein: CASSLGAGSLYNEQFF
V gene: TRBV6-5; J gene: TRBJ2-7; CDR3 protein: CASSRAPGQGYEQYF
V gene: TRBV6-6; J gene: TRBJ2-3; CDR3 protein: CASSYRVGADTQYF
V gene: TRBV9; J gene: TRBJ1-2; CDR3 protein: CASTKSANYGYTF
V gene: TRBV4-2; J gene: TRBJ2-5; CDR3 protein: CASSRGQGKETQYF
V gene: TRBV7-8; J gene: TRBJ1-3; CDR3 protein: CASSSLLGGSGNTIYF
V gene: TRBV4-1; J gene: TRBJ1-2; CDR3 protein: CASSQDGYGDYGYTF
V gene: TRBV11-2; J gene: TRBJ2-1; CDR3 protein: CASSSLGRSYNEQFF
V gene: TRBV7-3; J gene: TRBJ2-7; CDR3 protein: CASSKGPSYYEQYF
V gene: TRBV28; J gene: TRBJ1-2; CDR3 protein: CASSPTPGQGYGYTF
V gene: TRBV19; J gene: TRBJ1-1; CDR3 protein: CASSIIGGTEAFF
V gene: TRBV27; J gene: TRBJ2-7; CDR3 protein: CASSFRGGAAYEQYF
V gene: TRBV19; J gene: TRBJ1-5; CDR3 protein: CASSSPGGGSNQPQHF
V gene: TRBV5-1; J gene: TRBJ2-5; CDR3 protein: CASSLAISASRETQYF
V gene: TRBV4-1; J gene: TRBJ1-1; CDR3 protein: CASSQWVPGDRVAEAFF
V gene: TRBV11-2; J gene: TRBJ2-7; CDR3 protein: CASSLVRGKTFYEQYF